Listed here are 20 T cell receptor beta chains from one sample, sequenced in a study of early T cells in non-severe SARS-CoV-2 infection. Each CDR3 protein is one row after TCRdb ran MiXCR on the 5' RACE reads. The sample yields some 90,000 distinct CDR3 sequences, just under 15% seen once. Sequencing was done on a sample of whole blood. These receptors came from an adult who was a healthcare worker with PCR-confirmed SARS-CoV-2 infection or an uninfected control (not recorded which).

The V gene is TRBV30, the J gene TRBJ2-1; D not certain. This CDR3 has 12 residues. Germline V gene sequence: CDR1 GTSNPN, CDR2 SVGIG (reference sequence). V lost 2 bases and J lost 7, with 9 bases in between. The CDR3 nucleotides are TGTGCCTGGAGTTTTACGGAGAATGAGCAGTTCTTC. Its translation is CAWSFTENEQFF.

This clonotype was seen more than once but under ten times. The rearrangement uses TRBV9 and TRBJ2-1; D is undetermined. Germline V CDR1 and CDR2: SGDLS, YYNGEE. This CDR3 is 14 amino acids long. Trimming took 4 bases from V and 7 from J, leaving 15 bases between them. In nucleotides, the CDR3 is TGTGCCAGCAGCCCAAGGAGTGGGTCGAATGAGCAGTTCTTC. Encoded protein: CASSPRSGSNEQFF.

V gene TRBV7-9 combines with J gene TRBJ2-3, with 7 bases identical to TRBD2. This CDR3 is 14 amino acids long. Germline lookup yields CDR1 SEHNR and CDR2 FQNEAQ (reference sequence). V gave up 4 bases and J gave up 2 bases; unmatched junction bases: 3. The CDR3 sequence: CASSSKRDTDTQYF. The CDR3 region has the DNA TGTGCCAGCAGCTCGAAGCGGGACACAGATACGCAGTATTTT.

This clonotype was seen more than once but under ten times. The chain employs TRBV6-6 and TRBJ1-1; no reliable D call. Trimming shortened V by 4 bases and J by 3 bases, and 9 bases separated the two germline ends. This CDR3 is built from 13 residues. Germline V gives CDR1 MNHNY, CDR2 SVGAGI (reference sequence). CDR3 region: CASSSSAYTEAFF. In nucleotides, the CDR3 is TGTGCCAGCAGTTCCTCAGCGTACACTGAAGCTTTCTTT.

This clonotype was picked up a small number of times. For the CDR3, the DNA is TGCAGTCCCTTATCGAGGGCGGACAATGAGCAGTTCTTC. Residues: CSPLSRADNEQFF. The V and J genes are TRBV20-1 and TRBJ2-1; weak D call: TRBD2 (5 bases). Trimming cost V 8 bases and J 5 bases, with 16 bases left between them. Germline-derived CDR1 and CDR2 are DFQATT and SNEGSKA (reference sequence). CDR3 length: 13 residues.

This clonotype was recorded many times. This chain uses TRBV7-9 with TRBJ1-3; D not certain. The CDR3 extends over 13 amino acids. Germline CDR1 SEHNR, CDR2 FQNEAQ (reference sequence). The germline V and J ends were trimmed by 3 bases and 0 bases, with 3 bases remaining between them. The chain's CDR3 is CASSFTSGNTIYF. In DNA, the CDR3 is TGTGCCAGCAGCTTCACCTCTGGAAACACCATATATTTT.

The chain has TRBV27 and TRBJ1-6; D possibly corresponds to TRBD1 (6 bases). Germline CDR1 reads MNHEY; CDR2 reads SMNVEV (reference sequence). The CDR3 consists of 13 residues. V lost 6 bases and J lost 10, with 13 bases in between. The DNA of the CDR3 is TGTGCCAGCAGCCAGTACAGGGAATCACCCCTCCACTTT. Its translation is CASSQYRESPLHF.

V is TRBV29-1 and J is TRBJ2-4; TRBD1 agrees at 7 bases. The CDR3 is made up of 12 amino acids. Germline V gives CDR1 SQVTM, CDR2 ANQGSEA. V gave up 6 bases and J gave up 9 bases; unmatched junction bases: 8. The CDR3 DNA reads TGCAGCGTGGCCAACAGGGGTGGCATTCAGTACTTC. Encoded protein: CSVANRGGIQYF.

The CDR3 bases are TGTGCCAGCAGCTCTACCCTTCTAAAACAGGGAGCTTTCTTT. Translated, it gives CASSSTLLKQGAFF. The rearrangement links TRBV13 to TRBJ1-1, with TRBD1 as a possible D gene (6 bases). In germline, CDR1 is PRHDT, CDR2 FYEKMQ (reference sequence). The CDR3 is 14 amino acids. V gave up 4 bases and J gave up 10 bases, with 19 bases separating them.

J is TRBJ2-5 and V is TRBV20-1, with D perhaps matching TRBD2 (6 bases). The CDR3 runs 14 residues. The V and J ends lost 5 bases and 3 bases respectively, with 16 bases between them. In germline, CDR1 is DFQATT, CDR2 SNEGSKA (reference sequence). The CDR3 loop reads CSALPGLAKETQYF. DNA for the CDR3: TGCAGTGCTTTACCGGGACTCGCTAAAGAGACCCAGTACTTC.

This chain connects TRBV9 to TRBJ2-3; a possible D gene is TRBD2 (5 bases). From germline, CDR1 is SGDLS and CDR2 YYNGEE. Deletions cut 7 bases from V and 0 bases from J, with 12 bases between. The length of the CDR3 is 14 residues. The CDR3 sequence: CASSSAGSTDTQYF. The CDR3 DNA is TGTGCCAGCTCCTCCGCGGGCAGCACAGATACGCAGTATTTT.

This clonotype showed up just a few times. The V call is TRBV20-1, the J call TRBJ2-3; 7 nucleotides line up with TRBD1. CDR1 and CDR2 from the germline V gene are DFQATT and SNEGSKA (reference sequence). V was pared by 4 bases and J by 5 bases, with 6 bases of the junction left unmatched. The CDR3 sequence is 13 residues long. The CDR3 nucleotides read TGCAGTGCTACAGAGGGGGCGGGAGATACGCAGTATTTT. This codes for CSATEGAGDTQYF.

This clonotype was seen a handful of times. This chain links TRBV6-6 with TRBJ2-7; no reliable D call. The V end lost 6 bases, the J end lost 2 bases, and 23 bases lay between the germline ends. This CDR3 comprises 17 residues. From germline, CDR1 is MNHNY and CDR2 SVGAGI (reference sequence). DNA for the CDR3: TGTGCCAGCAGCCGATTTGCCGATTCTACTGAGACCTACGAGCAGTACTTC. Protein product: CASSRFADSTETYEQYF.

The sample holds a few counts of this clonotype. The chain couples TRBV12-3 or TRBV12-4 to TRBJ2-2; a possible D gene is TRBD2 (5 bases). The V end lost 5 bases, the J end lost 1 base, and 11 bases lay between the germline ends. The CDR3 loop spans 15 amino acids. CDR3 amino acids: CASSGGSGNTGELFF. The CDR3 coding sequence is TGTGCCAGCAGTGGAGGAAGCGGGAACACCGGGGAGCTGTTTTTT.

This chain joins TRBV13 and TRBJ2-7, with 7 bases that match TRBD2. This CDR3 spans 14 amino acids. CDR1 and CDR2 (germline): PRHDT, FYEKMQ (reference sequence). V was pared by 0 bases and J by 3 bases, with 2 bases of the junction left unmatched. The CDR3, as DNA: TGTGCCAGCAGCTTAGGGGCGGGAGACTACGAGCAGTACTTC. This encodes CASSLGAGDYEQYF.

This clonotype was counted between two and nine times. This sequence joins TRBV10-3 and TRBJ2-1; no clear D. The CDR3 spans 12 residues. V dropped 5 bases and J dropped 4 bases, with 6 bases sitting between them. Germline values: CDR1 ENHRY, CDR2 SYGVKD. The CDR3 DNA follows: TGTGCCATCAGTTCGTATTACAATGAGCAGTTCTTC. This codes for CAISSYYNEQFF.

This clonotype was counted many times. The chain links TRBV5-4 to TRBJ1-1; D might be TRBD1 (5 bases). This CDR3 region has 15 residues. In germline, CDR1 is SGHNT, CDR2 YYREEE (reference sequence). Trimming pared 3 bases from V and 1 base from J, leaving 13 bases between. DNA of the CDR3: TGTGCCAGCAGCTCAAAAGGGGCGGCGAACACTGAAGCTTTCTTT. Amino acid sequence: CASSSKGAANTEAFF.

This sequence joins TRBV7-2 and TRBJ2-7; 8 bases are shared with TRBD2. Per germline, CDR1 SGHTA and CDR2 FQGNSA. This CDR3 comprises 15 residues. With 5 bases clipped from V and 2 bases from J, the junction kept 8 bases outside the gene matches. CDR3 protein: CASSPGLARTYEQYF. DNA of the CDR3: TGTGCCAGCAGCCCAGGACTAGCTAGAACCTACGAGCAGTACTTC.

The rearrangement uses TRBV19 and TRBJ2-2; 9 bases fit TRBD1. With V trimmed by 7 bases and J by 4 bases, 10 bases remained unmatched. This CDR3 has 16 residues. Germline V CDR1 and CDR2: LNHDA, SQIVND (reference sequence). The CDR3 coding sequence is TGTGCCAGTACGACCGGGACAGGGCGTATCACCGGGGAGCTGTTTTTT. Its protein is CASTTGTGRITGELFF.

The chain links TRBV20-1 to TRBJ1-6; no definite D call. The CDR3 consists of 15 residues. The germline V and J ends were trimmed by 6 bases and 4 bases, with 16 bases remaining between them. Germline V CDR1 and CDR2: DFQATT, SNEGSKA (reference sequence). CDR3 nucleotide sequence: TGCAGTGCACCTCGAGGGTCGAAGTATAATTCACCCCTCCACTTT. It specifies CSAPRGSKYNSPLHF.